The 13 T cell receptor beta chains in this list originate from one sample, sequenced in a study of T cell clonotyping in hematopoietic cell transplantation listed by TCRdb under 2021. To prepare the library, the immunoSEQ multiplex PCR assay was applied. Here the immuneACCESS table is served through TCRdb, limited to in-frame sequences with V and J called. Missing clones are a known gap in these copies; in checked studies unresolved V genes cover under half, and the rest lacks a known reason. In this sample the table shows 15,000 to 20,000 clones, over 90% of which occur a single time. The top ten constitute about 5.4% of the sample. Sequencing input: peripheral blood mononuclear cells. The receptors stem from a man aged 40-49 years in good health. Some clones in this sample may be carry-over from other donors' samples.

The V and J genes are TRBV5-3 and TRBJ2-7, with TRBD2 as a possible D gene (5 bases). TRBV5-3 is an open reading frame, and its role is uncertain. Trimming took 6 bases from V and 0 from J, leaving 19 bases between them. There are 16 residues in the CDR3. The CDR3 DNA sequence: TGTGCCAGAAACCCGCCGGGGTATCGAAGCTCCTACGAGCAGTACTTC. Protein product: CARNPPGYRSSYEQYF.

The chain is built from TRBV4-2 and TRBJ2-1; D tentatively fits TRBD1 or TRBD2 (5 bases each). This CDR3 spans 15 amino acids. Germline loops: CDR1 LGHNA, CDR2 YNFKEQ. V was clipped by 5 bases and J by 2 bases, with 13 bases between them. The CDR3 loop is CASSSGTEPYNEQFF. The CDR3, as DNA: TGTGCCAGCAGCTCTGGGACCGAACCCTACAATGAGCAGTTCTTC.

The CDR3 reads CASSLDETQYF. The CDR3 nucleotides are TGCGCCAGCAGCTTGGATGAGACCCAGTACTTC. The chain is built from TRBV5-1 and TRBJ2-5; no reliable D call. V lost 0 bases to trimming and J lost 5 bases, with 2 bases between them. This CDR3 has 11 amino acids. Looked up from germline, CDR1 is SGHRS and CDR2 is YFSETQ.

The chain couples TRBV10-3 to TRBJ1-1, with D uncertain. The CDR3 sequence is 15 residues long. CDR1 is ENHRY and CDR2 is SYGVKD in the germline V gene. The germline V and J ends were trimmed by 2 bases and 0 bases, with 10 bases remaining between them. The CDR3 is CAISERVGMNTEAFF. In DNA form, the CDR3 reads TGTGCCATCAGTGAGCGAGTAGGAATGAACACTGAAGCTTTCTTT.

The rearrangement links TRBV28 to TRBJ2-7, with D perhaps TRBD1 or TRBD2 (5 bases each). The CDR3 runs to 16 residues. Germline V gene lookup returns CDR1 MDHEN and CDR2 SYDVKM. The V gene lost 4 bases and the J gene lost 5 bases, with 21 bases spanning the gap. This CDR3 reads CASSSSPRGVAHEQYF. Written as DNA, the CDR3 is TGTGCCAGCAGTTCCTCCCCCCGAGGGGTCGCCCACGAGCAGTACTTC.

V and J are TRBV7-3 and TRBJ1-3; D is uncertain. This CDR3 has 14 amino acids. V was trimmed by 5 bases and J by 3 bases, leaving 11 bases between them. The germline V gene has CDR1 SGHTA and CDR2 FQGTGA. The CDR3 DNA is TGTGCCAGCAGCAGGACCGTAGATGGAAACACCATATATTTT. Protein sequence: CASSRTVDGNTIYF.

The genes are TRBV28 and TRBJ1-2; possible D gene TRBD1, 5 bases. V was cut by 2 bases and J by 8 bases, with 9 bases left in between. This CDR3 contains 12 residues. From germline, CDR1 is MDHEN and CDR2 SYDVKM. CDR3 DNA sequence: TGTGCCAGCAGTTTAGAGGGGCGAGGCTACACCTTC. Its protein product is CASSLEGRGYTF.

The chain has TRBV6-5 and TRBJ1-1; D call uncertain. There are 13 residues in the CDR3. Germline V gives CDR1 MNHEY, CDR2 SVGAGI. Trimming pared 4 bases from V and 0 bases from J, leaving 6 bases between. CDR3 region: CASSSQLNTEAFF. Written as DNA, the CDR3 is TGTGCCAGCAGTTCGCAATTGAACACTGAAGCTTTCTTT.

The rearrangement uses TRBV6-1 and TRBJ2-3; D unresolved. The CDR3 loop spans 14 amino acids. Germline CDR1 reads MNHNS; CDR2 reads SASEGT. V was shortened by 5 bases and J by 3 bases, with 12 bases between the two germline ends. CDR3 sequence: CASSRRMPTDTQYF. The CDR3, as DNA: TGTGCCAGCAGTCGGCGGATGCCAACAGATACGCAGTATTTT.

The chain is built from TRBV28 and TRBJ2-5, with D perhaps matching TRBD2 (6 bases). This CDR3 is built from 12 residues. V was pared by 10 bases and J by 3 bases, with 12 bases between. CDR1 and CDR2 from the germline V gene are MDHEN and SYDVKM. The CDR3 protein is CATLSGEETQYF. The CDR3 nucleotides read TGTGCCACCCTTAGCGGTGAAGAGACCCAGTACTTC.

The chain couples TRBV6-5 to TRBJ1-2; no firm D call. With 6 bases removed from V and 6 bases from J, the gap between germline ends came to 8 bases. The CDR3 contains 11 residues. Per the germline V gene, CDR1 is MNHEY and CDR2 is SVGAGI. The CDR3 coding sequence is TGTGCCAGCAGATCTACGGATGGCTACACCTTC. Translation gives CASRSTDGYTF.

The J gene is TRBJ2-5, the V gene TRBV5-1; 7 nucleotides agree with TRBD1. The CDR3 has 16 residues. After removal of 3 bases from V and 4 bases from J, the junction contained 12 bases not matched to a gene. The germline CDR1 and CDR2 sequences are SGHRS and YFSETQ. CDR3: CASSSEFRGSRETQYF. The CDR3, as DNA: TGCGCCAGCAGCTCGGAGTTCAGGGGGTCCCGAGAGACCCAGTACTTC.

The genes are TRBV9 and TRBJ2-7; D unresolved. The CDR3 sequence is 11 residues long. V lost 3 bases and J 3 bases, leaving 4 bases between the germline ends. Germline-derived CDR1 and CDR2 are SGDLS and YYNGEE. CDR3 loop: CASSGIYEQYF. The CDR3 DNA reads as TGTGCCAGCAGCGGTATCTACGAGCAGTACTTC.